This T cell receptor (beta chain) comes out of a study of cytomegalovirus exposure and HLA in healthy donors. 13 Jbeta primers and 60 Vbeta primers were used for the PCR. The data were produced by immunoSEQ multiplex PCR, yet TCRdb's version contains in-frame clones alone and is incomplete. The repertoire holds about 70,000 clones, roughly 81% seen once, with about an eighth in the top ten. The CDR3 contains 15 residues. The trim removed 6 bases at V and 4 bases at J, leaving 11 bases unmatched. Per the germline V gene, CDR1 is MNHEY and CDR2 is SMNVEV (reference sequence). This rearrangement joins TRBV27 to TRBJ1-2; 7 bases are shared with TRBD1. The sequencing input was PBMCs. The clonotype comes from a human donor in good health. The CDR3 DNA reads as TGTGCCAGCAGATCCCGGGACAGCTCCTTCTATGGCTACACCTTC. Residues: CASRSRDSSFYGYTF.